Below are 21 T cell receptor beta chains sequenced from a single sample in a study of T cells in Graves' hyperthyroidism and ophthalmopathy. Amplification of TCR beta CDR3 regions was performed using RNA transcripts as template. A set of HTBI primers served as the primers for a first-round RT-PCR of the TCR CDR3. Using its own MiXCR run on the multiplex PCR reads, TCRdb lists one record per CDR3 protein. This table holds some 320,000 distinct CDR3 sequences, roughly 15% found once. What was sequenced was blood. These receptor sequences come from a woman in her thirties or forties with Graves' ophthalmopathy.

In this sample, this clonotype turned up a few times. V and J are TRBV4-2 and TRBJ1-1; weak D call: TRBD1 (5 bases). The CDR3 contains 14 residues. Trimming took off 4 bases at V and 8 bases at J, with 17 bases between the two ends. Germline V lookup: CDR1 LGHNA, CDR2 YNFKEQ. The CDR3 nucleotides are TGTGCCAGCAGCCCTAAACTCCAGGGAACCGAAGCTTTCTTT. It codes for CASSPKLQGTEAFF.

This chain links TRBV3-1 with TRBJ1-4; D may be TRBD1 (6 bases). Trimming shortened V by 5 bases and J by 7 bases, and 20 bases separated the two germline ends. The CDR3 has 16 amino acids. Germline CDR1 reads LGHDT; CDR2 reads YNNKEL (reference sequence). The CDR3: CASSYRLTLGGEKLFF. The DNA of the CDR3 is TGTGCCAGCAGCTACAGACTCACCCTAGGGGGTGAAAAACTGTTTTTT.

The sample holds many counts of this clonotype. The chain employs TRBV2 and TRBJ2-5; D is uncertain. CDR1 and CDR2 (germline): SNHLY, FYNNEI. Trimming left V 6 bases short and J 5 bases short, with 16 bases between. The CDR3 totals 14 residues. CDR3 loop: CASSAISGMETQYF. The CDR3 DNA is TGTGCCAGCAGCGCCATCTCCGGTATGGAGACCCAGTACTTC.

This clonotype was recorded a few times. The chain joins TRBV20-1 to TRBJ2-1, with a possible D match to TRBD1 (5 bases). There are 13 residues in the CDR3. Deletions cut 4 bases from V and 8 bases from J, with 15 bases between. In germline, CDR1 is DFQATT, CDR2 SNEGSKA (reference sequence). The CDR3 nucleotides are TGCAGTGCTATTACCCGCAGGGTGGATGAGCAGTTCTTC. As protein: CSAITRRVDEQFF.

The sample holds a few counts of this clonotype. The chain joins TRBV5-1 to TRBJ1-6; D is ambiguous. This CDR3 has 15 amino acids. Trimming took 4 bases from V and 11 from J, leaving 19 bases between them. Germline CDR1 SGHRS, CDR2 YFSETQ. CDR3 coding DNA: TGCGCCAGCAGCCCCGGCGGCAGTCGGGAACCACCCCTCCACTTT. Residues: CASSPGGSREPPLHF.

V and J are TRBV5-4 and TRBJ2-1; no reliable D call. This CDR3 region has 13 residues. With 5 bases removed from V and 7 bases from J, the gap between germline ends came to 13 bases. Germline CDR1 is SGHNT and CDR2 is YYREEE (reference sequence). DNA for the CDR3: TGTGCCAGCAGTTTCGGACGAGAGAATGAGCAGTTCTTC. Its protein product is CASSFGRENEQFF.

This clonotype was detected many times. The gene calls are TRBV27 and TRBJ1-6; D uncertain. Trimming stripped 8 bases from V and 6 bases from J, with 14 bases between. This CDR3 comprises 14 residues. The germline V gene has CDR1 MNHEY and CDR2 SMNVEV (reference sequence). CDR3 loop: CASGYVGTNSPLHF. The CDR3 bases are TGTGCCAGCGGCTACGTCGGTACTAATTCACCCCTCCACTTT.

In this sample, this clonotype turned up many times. In DNA form, the CDR3 reads TGCAGTGCTAGACCTAGCGGGAGCTACAATGAGCAGTTCTTC. Translating gives CSARPSGSYNEQFF. The chain joins TRBV20-1 to TRBJ2-1, with 10 nucleotides matching TRBD2. Germline CDR1 and CDR2: DFQATT and SNEGSKA (reference sequence). CDR3 length equals 14 residues. With V trimmed by 2 bases and J by 3 bases, 1 base remained unmatched.

CDR3 amino acids: CASSPGTAEQYF. The CDR3 nucleotides read TGCGCCAGCAGCCCCGGGACAGCGGAGCAGTACTTC. V gene TRBV10-2 combines with J gene TRBJ2-7; TRBD1 aligns across 7 bases. CDR1 and CDR2 (germline): WSHSY, SAAADI. This CDR3 has 12 amino acids. The trim removed 6 bases at V and 7 bases at J, leaving 6 bases unmatched.

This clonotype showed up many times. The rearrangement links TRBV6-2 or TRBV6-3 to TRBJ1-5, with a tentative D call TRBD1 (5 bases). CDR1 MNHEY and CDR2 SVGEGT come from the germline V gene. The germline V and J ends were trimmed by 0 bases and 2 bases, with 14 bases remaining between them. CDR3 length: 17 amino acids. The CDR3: CASSYSWGDARNQPQHF. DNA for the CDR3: TGTGCCAGCAGTTACTCGTGGGGGGATGCGCGCAATCAGCCCCAGCATTTT.

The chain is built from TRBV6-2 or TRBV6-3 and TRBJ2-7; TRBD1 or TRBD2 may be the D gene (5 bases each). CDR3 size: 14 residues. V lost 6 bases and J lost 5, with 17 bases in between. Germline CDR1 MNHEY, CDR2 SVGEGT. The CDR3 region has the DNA TGTGCCAGCAGGCCCACAGGACTTTTTAACGAGCAGTACTTC. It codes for CASRPTGLFNEQYF.

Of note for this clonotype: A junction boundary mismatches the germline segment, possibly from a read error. CDR3 nucleotide sequence: TGCGCCAGAAGCTTGGAAGGTCATAGCAATCAGCCCCAGCATTTT. Its translation is CARSLEGHSNQPQHF. The chain combines TRBV5-1 with TRBJ1-5, with D uncertain. The CDR3 runs 15 residues. From germline, CDR1 is SGHRS and CDR2 YFSETQ.

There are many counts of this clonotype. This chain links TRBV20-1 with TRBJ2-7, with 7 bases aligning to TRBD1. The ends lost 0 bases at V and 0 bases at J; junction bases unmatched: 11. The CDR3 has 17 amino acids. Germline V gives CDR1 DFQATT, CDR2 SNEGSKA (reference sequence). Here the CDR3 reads CSARDPRQGRGSYEQYF. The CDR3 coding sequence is TGCAGTGCTAGAGACCCCAGACAGGGTAGGGGCTCCTACGAGCAGTACTTC.

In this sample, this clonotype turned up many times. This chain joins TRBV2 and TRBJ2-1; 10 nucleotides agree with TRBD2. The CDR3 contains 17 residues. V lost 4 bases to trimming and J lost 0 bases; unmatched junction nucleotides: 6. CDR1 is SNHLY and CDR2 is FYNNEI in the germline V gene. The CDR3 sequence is CASSGGTSESSYNEQFF. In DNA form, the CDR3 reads TGTGCCAGCAGTGGAGGGACTAGCGAGAGCTCCTACAATGAGCAGTTCTTC.

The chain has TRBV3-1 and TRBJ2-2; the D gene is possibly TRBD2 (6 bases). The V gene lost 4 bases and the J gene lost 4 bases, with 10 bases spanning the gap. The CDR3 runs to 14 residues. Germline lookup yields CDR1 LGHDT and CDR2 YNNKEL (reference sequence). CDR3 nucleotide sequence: TGTGCCAGCAGCCCAAAGGAGGGCACCGGGGAGCTGTTTTTT. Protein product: CASSPKEGTGELFF.

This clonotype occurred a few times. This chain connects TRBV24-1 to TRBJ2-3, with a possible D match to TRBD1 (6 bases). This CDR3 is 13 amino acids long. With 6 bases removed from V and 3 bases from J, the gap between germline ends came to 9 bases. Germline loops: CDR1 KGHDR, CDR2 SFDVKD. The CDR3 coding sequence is TGTGCCACCAGTCAGAGGGGGACAGATACGCAGTATTTT. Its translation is CATSQRGTDTQYF.

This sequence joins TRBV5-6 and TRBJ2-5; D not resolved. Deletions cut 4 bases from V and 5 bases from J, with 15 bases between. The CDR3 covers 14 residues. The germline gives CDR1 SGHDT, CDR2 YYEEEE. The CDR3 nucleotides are TGTGCCAGCAGCCCATCCCCCGTCGGGGAGACCCAGTACTTC. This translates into CASSPSPVGETQYF.

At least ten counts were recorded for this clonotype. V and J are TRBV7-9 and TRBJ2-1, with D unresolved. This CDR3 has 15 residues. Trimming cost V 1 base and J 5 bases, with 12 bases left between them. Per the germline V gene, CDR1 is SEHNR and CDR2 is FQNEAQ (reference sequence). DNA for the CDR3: TGTGCCAGCAGCTTAGGAGTGGTGGCCAACAATGAGCAGTTCTTC. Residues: CASSLGVVANNEQFF.

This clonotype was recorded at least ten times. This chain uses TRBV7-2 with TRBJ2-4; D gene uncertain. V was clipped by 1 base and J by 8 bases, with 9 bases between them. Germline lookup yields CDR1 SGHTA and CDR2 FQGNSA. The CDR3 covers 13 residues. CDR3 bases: TGTGCCAGCAGCTTAGAAAGTGTCCACATTCAGTACTTC. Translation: CASSLESVHIQYF.

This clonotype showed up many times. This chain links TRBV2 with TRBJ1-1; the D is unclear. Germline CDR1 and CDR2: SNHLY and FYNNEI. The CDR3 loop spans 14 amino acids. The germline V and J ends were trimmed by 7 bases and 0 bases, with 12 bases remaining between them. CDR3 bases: TGTGCCAGCACAGGTTTACAGATGAACACTGAAGCTTTCTTT. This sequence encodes CASTGLQMNTEAFF.

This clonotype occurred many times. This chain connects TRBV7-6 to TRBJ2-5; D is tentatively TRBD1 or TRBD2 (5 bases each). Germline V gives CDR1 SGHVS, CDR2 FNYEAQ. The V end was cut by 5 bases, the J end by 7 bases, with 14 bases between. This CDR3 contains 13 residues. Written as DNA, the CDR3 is TGTGCCAGCAGCATGGACGCGAGGGGGACCCAGTACTTC. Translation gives CASSMDARGTQYF.